The 22 T cell receptor beta chains below were found in one sample sequenced in a study of CXCR3-negative and CXCR3-positive naive CD8 T cells. 5' RACE that incorporated UMI labels was used to prepare the TRB cDNA libraries. Using the 5' RACE reads, TCRdb records one entry per CDR3 protein without DNA. This table holds 70,000 to 95,000 distinct CDR3 sequences. Material: naive CXCR3- CD8+ T cells from blood. Subset meaning: CD45RO-CCR7+CD27+CD95- naive CD8+ T cells lacking CXCR3 (TNR3-). The receptors derive from a human donor in good health. Some clones in this sample may be carry-over from other donors' samples.

V usage is TRBV6-5 and J usage is TRBJ1-2. This CDR3 is 13 amino acids long. Germline CDR1 and CDR2: MNHEY and SVGAGI. CDR3 in amino acids: CASSIGSLYGYTF.

The J gene is TRBJ2-3, the V gene TRBV10-3; TCRdb selects TRBD2, and the lack of DNA leaves this call unchecked. The CDR3 length is 16 residues. Looked up from germline, CDR1 is ENHRY and CDR2 is SYGVKD. The CDR3 here is CATVPQTRVLSDTQYF.

The chain couples TRBV11-3 to TRBJ2-2. The CDR3 is 14 residues long. Germline lookup yields CDR1 SGHNT and CDR2 YENEEA. This CDR3 reads CASSYDVGTGELFF.

This chain joins TRBV28 and TRBJ1-1. The germline V gene has CDR1 MDHEN and CDR2 SYDVKM. The CDR3 extends over 13 amino acids. CDR3 sequence reads: CASSLREDTEAFF.

The genes are TRBV5-1 and TRBJ2-7; TCRdb outputs TRBD2, but without DNA this stays unchecked. CDR1 is SGHRS, CDR2 YFSETQ, per germline. The CDR3 contains 17 residues. The CDR3 sequence is CASSDGLAGGTEYEQYF.

This chain uses TRBV29-1 with TRBJ2-7; absent DNA, TCRdb's TRBD1 call cannot be checked. CDR3 length: 14 residues. CDR1 is SQVTM, CDR2 ANQGSEA, per germline. The CDR3 loop reads CSVETGAHFYEQYF.

The rearrangement links TRBV9 to TRBJ2-7; TCRdb's assignment of TRBD2 cannot be checked, as there is no DNA. The germline V gene has CDR1 SGDLS and CDR2 YYNGEE. The CDR3 has 15 amino acids. Here the CDR3 reads CASSVTGGQSYEQYF.

J is TRBJ2-1 and V is TRBV16; no DNA is available, so the TRBD1 call from TCRdb remains unchecked. The CDR3 has 12 amino acids. In germline, CDR1 is KGHSY, CDR2 FQNENV. CDR3 loop: CASGPDGVKQFF.

V is TRBV7-9 and J is TRBJ1-2. The CDR3 loop spans 15 amino acids. CDR1 and CDR2 (germline): SEHNR, FQNEAQ (reference sequence). CDR3 sequence: CASNHARWAFYGYTF. Full variable domain (rest looked up from reference TRBV7-9 and TRBJ1-2): DTGVSQNPRHKITKRGQNVTFRCDPISEHNRLYWYRQTLGQGPEFLTYFQNEAQLEKSRLLSDRFSAERPKGSFSTLEIQRTEQGDSAMYLCASNHARWAFYGYTFGSGTRLTVV.

CDR3 sequence reads: CASSQDVGGGVEKLFF. The gene calls are TRBV4-3 and TRBJ1-4; no DNA is available, so the TRBD1 call from TCRdb remains unchecked. Germline CDR1 and CDR2: LGHNA and YSLEER. The CDR3 is made up of 16 amino acids.

This chain connects TRBV5-1 to TRBJ2-2. In germline, CDR1 is SGHRS, CDR2 YFSETQ. The CDR3 consists of 14 residues. CDR3 sequence reads: CASSLTENTGELFF.

This chain joins TRBV7-8 and TRBJ2-7; lacking DNA, the TRBD1 call made by TCRdb goes unchecked. Germline values: CDR1 SGHVS, CDR2 FQNEAQ. CDR3 length equals 12 residues. The chain's CDR3 is CATLRETGEQYF. Filled out from reference TRBV7-8 and TRBJ2-7, the complete variable domain reads GAGVSQSPRYKVAKRGQDVALRCDPISGHVSLFWYQQALGQGPEFLTYFQNEAQLDKSGLPSDRFFAERPEGSVSTLKIQRTQQEDSAVYLCATLRETGEQYFGPGTRLTVT.

The chain has TRBV7-9 and TRBJ1-2; TCRdb gives TRBD1 as the D gene, but with no DNA this cannot be confirmed. CDR3 length: 11 amino acids. Germline CDR1 reads SEHNR; CDR2 reads FQNEAQ (reference sequence). CDR3 amino acids: CASSSGTGDTF. Based on the CDR3 plus reference TRBV7-9 and TRBJ1-2, the full variable domain is DTGVSQNPRHKITKRGQNVTFRCDPISEHNRLYWYRQTLGQGPEFLTYFQNEAQLEKSRLLSDRFSAERPKGSFSTLEIQRTEQGDSAMYLCASSSGTGDTFGSGTRLTVV.

V and J are TRBV5-5 and TRBJ2-5; the D call from TCRdb, TRBD1, cannot be confirmed without DNA. CDR1 is SGHKS, CDR2 YYEKEE, per germline (reference sequence). There are 16 residues in the CDR3. CDR3 amino acids: CASSPEGGTRGETQYF.

V gene TRBV11-2 combines with J gene TRBJ2-5; TCRdb designates TRBD2, a call that cannot be tested without DNA. CDR1 is SGHAT and CDR2 is FQNNGV in the germline V gene. The CDR3 runs 15 residues. CDR3 sequence reads: CASSSRTSGEETQYF.

The J gene is TRBJ2-3, the V gene TRBV12-3 or TRBV12-4; with no DNA, the TCRdb D assignment of TRBD2 cannot be verified. The CDR3 extends over 15 amino acids. The CDR3 spells CASSLSSRSTDTQYF.

This sequence joins TRBV15 and TRBJ2-1; the D call from TCRdb, TRBD1, cannot be confirmed without DNA. CDR3 length: 15 residues. Per germline, CDR1 LNHNV and CDR2 YYDKDF (reference sequence). CDR3 loop: CATSRVGTVGDEQFF.

The chain recombines TRBV12-3 or TRBV12-4 with TRBJ2-5; TCRdb picks TRBD1, but there is no DNA to check that call. The CDR3 spans 13 residues. CDR3 region: CASSPDREETQYF.

V gene TRBV6-5 combines with J gene TRBJ2-5; as DNA is missing, the TRBD2 call by TCRdb cannot be tested. The germline V gene has CDR1 MNHEY and CDR2 SVGAGI. The CDR3 contains 16 residues. This CDR3 is CASSYYGTSGVETQYF.

The CDR3 here is CASSDLPNRGERYF. The rearrangement joins TRBV6-5 to TRBJ2-7; there is no DNA to check the TCRdb D call of TRBD1. This CDR3 contains 14 residues. CDR1 and CDR2 (germline): MNHEY, SVGAGI.

This chain uses TRBV29-1 with TRBJ2-5. The V gene's germline CDR1 is SQVTM and CDR2 ANQGSEA. The CDR3 covers 11 residues. The CDR3 protein is CSGWYQETQYF. The full variable domain, with the rest looked up from reference TRBV29-1 and TRBJ2-5, is SAVISQKPSRDICQRGTSLTIQCQVDSQVTMMFWYRQQPGQSLTLIATANQGSEATYESGFVIDKFPISRPNLTFSTLTVSNMSPEDSSIYLCSGWYQETQYFGPGTRLLVL.

V and J are TRBV6-1 and TRBJ2-3. CDR1 and CDR2 from the germline V gene are MNHNS and SASEGT. CDR3 length: 16 amino acids. The CDR3 reads CASSEARTDYTDTQYF.